This T cell receptor beta chain is drawn from a study of shared clonotypes between healthy human individuals. Repertoires were generated with immunoSEQ multiplex PCR, while TCRdb's copy carries only in-frame clones and drops some. This table holds under 1,900,000 clones, around 98.5% found once. The clonotype originates from a man aged 25 to 45 in good health. The material sequenced was naive CD4+ T cells sorted from blood. The sample's subset: CD45RA+ positively selected.

CDR3: CASTRTGQPYEQYF. CDR3 in DNA: TGTGCCAGCACTAGGACAGGTCAGCCCTACGAGCAGTACTTC. This chain connects TRBV28 to TRBJ2-7; 7 nucleotides match TRBD1. V lost 7 bases, J lost 2 bases, and 8 bases stayed unmatched. The CDR3 totals 14 residues. In germline, CDR1 is MDHEN, CDR2 SYDVKM.